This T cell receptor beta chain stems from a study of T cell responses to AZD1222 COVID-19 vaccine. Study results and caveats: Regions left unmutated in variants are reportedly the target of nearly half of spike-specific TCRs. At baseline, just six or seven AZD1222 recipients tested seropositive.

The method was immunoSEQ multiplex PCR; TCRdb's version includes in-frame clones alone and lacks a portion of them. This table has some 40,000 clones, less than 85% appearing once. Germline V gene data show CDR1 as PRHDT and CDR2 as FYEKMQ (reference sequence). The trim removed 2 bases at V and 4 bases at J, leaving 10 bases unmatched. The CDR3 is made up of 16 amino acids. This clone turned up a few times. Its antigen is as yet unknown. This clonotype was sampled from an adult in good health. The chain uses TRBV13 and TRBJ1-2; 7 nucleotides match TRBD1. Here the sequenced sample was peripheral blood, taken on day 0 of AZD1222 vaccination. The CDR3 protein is CASSLLYRGRSYGYTF. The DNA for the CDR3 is TGTGCCAGCAGCTTACTCTACAGGGGACGGAGCTATGGCTACACCTTC.